This T cell receptor beta chain comes out of a study of cytomegalovirus exposure and HLA in healthy donors (TCRdb year 2017). In terms of the full investigation: According to an earlier analysis of 587 of the donors, some 170 million T cells yielded approximately 120 million unique TCR beta sequences and 250 to 350 Gb of sequence data. A later analysis re-analyzed previously published TCR beta repertoires from 666 donors and added high-resolution HLA genotyping to study TCR occurrence patterns. Besides the first cohort of 500 to 700 subjects, a separate validation cohort made up of 90 to 150 different subjects was used. Every repertoire in the discovery cohort had been generated on one and the same sequencing platform. The later analysis used no new phenotypic data to find candidate immune exposures, relying instead on TCR beta sequences and their occurrence across donors. Roughly 5 DR-DQ haplotypes were handled as single units for association and clustering, since linkage in the cohort was strong. Donor age, sex, ethnicity and CMV serostatus were compiled together with the repertoire data. Using immunosequencing, the study profiled T cell repertoires from around 670 subjects and related those repertoires to cytomegalovirus serostatus. An earlier analysis of roughly 580 of the donors used high-throughput TCR beta sequencing to judge whether each TCR beta V gene segment behaved as functional or pseudogenic. Genome-wide SNP genotypes for about 55% of the roughly 670 donors were used in a later genetic analysis, which treated that subset as a discovery cohort. Both class I and class II loci were covered by HLA typing, at four-digit resolution. The number of donors typed differed by locus, with roughly 620-630 for A, B, C, DRB1 and DQB1, roughly 520 for DQA1, approximately 580 for DPA1, and 400 to 490 for DPB1. Among 350 to 400 genotyped donors of the cohort, an average of 235,054 unique TCR beta nucleotide sequences were sequenced per donor, around 20% of them non-productive. An early release covering more than 500 HLA-typed donors comprised 250 to 350 gigabases of sequencing data and 65 million to 100 million unique TCR sequences. To predict cytomegalovirus infection status, the study combined high-throughput TCR immunosequencing, statistical association of individual TCRs with disease status, and machine learning. The study aimed to test whether signatures of past pathogen exposure could be identified by cataloging public T cell receptors. Of the approximately 400 genotyped donors, 70% to 90% were placed in the genetic ancestry cluster associated with self-reported Caucasian donors. Findings and caveats that apply to the study as a whole: When HLA alleles, especially DR and DQ, strongly co-occurred, TCR associations were difficult to assign to individual alleles. Because some donors lacked HLA typing at each locus, the association tests relied only on the typed subset. Because counts were too low, roughly 16 rarely observed V segments, including chromosome 9 orphons, were left out of the earlier analysis of about 620 of the donors. Some IMGT-functional V segments, including TRBV6-2 and TRBV6-3, could not be told apart with the 87-base-pair reads, so those segments were excluded. The presence/absence analyses assumed that sequencing depth was roughly uniform across donors, and that assumption may not be true. In a later analysis, around 17,000 TCR beta sequences were associated with specific HLA alleles at a false discovery rate of 0.05. According to a later genetic analysis, donors in an Asian-associated ancestry cluster had fewer N-insertions in productive TCRs than the approximately 690-donor mean. In a later genetic analysis, a missense DCLRE1C variant was associated with V-gene and J-gene trimming of TCR beta chains, and the association was replicated in an independent cohort. This cohort had only TCR beta chains sequenced, and the lack of alpha or paired-chain data limited which features could be detected. According to a later analysis, most CMV-associated TCR beta chains appeared to be HLA-restricted, and the HLA associations seemed to be driven largely by CMV exposure. A cluster of highly shared sequence variants was judged likely to be a technical artifact of the sequencing pipeline. Cytomegalovirus status was reported to be diagnosed by the classifier with high specificity and sensitivity in both the original and validation cohorts. In a later analysis, HLA-associated TCR beta chains were found to be more clonally expanded and to have lower generation probabilities than equally common non-associated chains. In an earlier analysis of fewer than 700 of the donors, most TCR beta V segments appeared in productive rearrangements about 87% or about 30% of the time, broadly matching IMGT annotations. It was suggested by the authors that the approach could potentially be generalized to other disease states and immunological phenotypes. In vitro tests confirmed that a few of the cytomegalovirus-associated TCR beta chains recognize cytomegalovirus antigens. The study gave a list of 150 to 200 TCR beta chains associated with cytomegalovirus. While some public TCRs were present in many individuals, most TCR sequences turned up only very rarely across donors. A further reported finding was that TCR beta sequences accurately predicted the HLA-A and HLA-B alleles for most subjects in the first cohort. For the cohort, immune exposure information was limited to CMV serostatus. In a later analysis, the rate of TCR association differed among HLA loci, with DRB1 alleles having the most associated TCRs and HLA-C alleles having the fewest. According to a later analysis, parvovirus B19, influenza, CMV and Epstein-Barr virus appeared linked to several top co-occurrence clusters. Correlated functional status among segregating V segments might reflect linkage disequilibrium, but an unknown experimental factor could not be ruled out.

Libraries were made using the immunoSEQ multiplex PCR assay. For the multiplex PCR, a mixture combining 60 forward primers for TCR Vbeta segments and 13 reverse primers for TCR Jbeta segments was used. A multiplex PCR assay on genomic DNA amplified the CDR3 region of rearranged TCR beta genes. Amplified TCR beta libraries were sequenced as 87-base-pair reads on the Illumina HiSeq System. The original methods were these. A later analysis tallied 75 million to 95 million unique TCR beta chains across the roughly 610 repertoires, and about 10 million of those chains were shared by two or more donors. To remove PCR and sequencing errors, raw reads were error-corrected and collapsed into unique sequences using a nearest-neighbor algorithm that merged closely related sequences. CDR3 sequences were aligned to IMGT reference sequences to assign V, D and J gene segments. For a sequence to be retained, a match of at least six nucleotides to both a V gene segment and a J gene segment was required. Rearrangements were classified as productive when the CDR3 lacked stop codons and remained in frame with V and J, and all other rearrangements were classified as non-productive. Following IMGT convention, CDR3 was defined as the stretch from the second conserved V-encoded cysteine to the conserved J-encoded phenylalanine. The earlier analysis of 587 of the donors excluded sequences that lacked an unambiguous match to a single V gene segment. In an earlier analysis of more than 500 of the donors, a V segment was called functional when productive rearrangements were above 56.7%, and segregating when the standard deviation between donors exceeded 5%. A statistical classification framework was developed to diagnose cytomegalovirus status using the catalog of TCR beta chain sequences. V and J gene assignment, in a later analysis, came from comparing TCR nucleotide sequences with IMGT/GENE-DB human TR gene sequences. The TCRdist pipeline was used in a later analysis to assign CDR3 sequences and most-parsimonious VDJ recombination scenarios. In a later analysis, each TCR beta chain was defined by its CDR3 amino acid sequence together with its V-gene family, and reads without a unique V-gene family were excluded. A later analysis removed over 500 highly shared, low-generation-probability nucleotide sequences to deal with suspected cross-contamination and a sequencing artifact. A later analysis calculated a clonal expansion index for each public chain from normalized within-repertoire ranks of inferred template counts. In a later analysis, generation probabilities were computed with a VDJ recombination model fitted to out-of-frame rearrangements, and the resulting probabilities were checked against IGoR. In a later analysis, hypergeometric tests were used to score TCR-TCR, TCR-HLA and TCR-CMV co-occurrence, with a repertoire-size bias correction applied to TCR pairs. A later analysis estimated false discovery rates by permuting HLA or CMV assignments 20 times. A later analysis grouped co-occurring TCRs with DBSCAN, adding TCRdist sequence similarity when clustering within HLA-allele-positive subsets. Repertoires with fewer than 30,000 or more than 120,000 public chains, plus five repertoires with anomalous nucleotide sharing, were excluded from co-occurrence clustering. This is the immuneACCESS table as TCRdb keeps it, with only in-frame sequences that have V and J called. A part of the clones is gone; compared with another copy, unresolved V genes explain less than half, and the rest is unexplained. V and J calls plus clone size are reproduced from that table; the DNA served to infer D and trimming. The sample profile shows under 200,000 clones; around 80% of them were found once. Clones ranked in the top ten supply just over 2% of the sample.

A note on this clone: The clone's antigen remains unknown. Nothing much larger sits one base from this clone, and base qualities are not available.

The cohort was made up of about 610 healthy bone marrow donors. Cohort members were all nominally healthy when sampled, although unrecorded immune exposures were likely present. The donor was CMV seropositive and belonged to the group of about 290 seropositive cohort members. A peripheral blood sample was collected from each donor, and TCR beta sequencing was performed on peripheral blood mononuclear cells. The Qiagen DNeasy Blood Extraction Kit was used to extract genomic DNA from the blood cell samples. CDR1 SGHRS and CDR2 YFSETQ were looked up in the germline V gene. Clipping removes 0 bases from V and 8 bases from J, with 2 as the unmatched junction base count. The CDR3 goes from the cysteine to the phenylalanine over 14 residues. Only CDR3 DNA remains: 42 bases, in frame from the first base.

The specimen was PBMCs. Recombination linked TRBV5-1 to TRBJ2-1; the junction holds 10 bases that match TRBD1. The receptor was derived from a woman under 40 in good health and CMV-seropositive. CDR3 loop: CASSLGQGAHEQFF. In nucleotide form, the sequence is TGCGCCAGCAGCTTGGGACAGGGGGCTCATGAGCAGTTCTTC.